This TCR beta chain was identified in a study of shared T cell receptors in the human thymus. The V gene end was trimmed by 0 bases and the J gene end by 3 bases; junction bases not matched to a gene: 2. CDR3 length equals 15 residues. CDR1 and CDR2 (germline): LGHNA, YSLEER. The repertoire was sequenced with immunoSEQ multiplex PCR; TCRdb's copy has only in-frame clones and lacks some. Of hundreds of thousands of clones listed, around 78% are singletons. The data were also submitted as part of a second study, on human thymus T cells. That study adds: Related research examined unrelated individuals and reported that their thymic repertoires overlapped highly.

The sample taken for sequencing was thymocytes. This clonotype was sampled from a boy in the first two years of life with a congenital heart defect. This chain uses TRBV4-3 with TRBJ2-1; 7 bases agree with TRBD2. The chain's CDR3 is CASSQEASGYNEQFF. The CDR3 nucleotides read TGCGCCAGCAGCCAAGAGGCTAGCGGCTACAATGAGCAGTTCTTC.